This T cell receptor beta chain was identified during a study of cytomegalovirus exposure and HLA in healthy donors. In the case of this clone: Its specificity is not known.

The CDR3 consists of 13 residues. The V gene's germline CDR1 is GTSNPN and CDR2 SVGIG (reference sequence). Trimming removed 4 bases at V and 6 bases at J, with 15 bases between. This PCR relied on a set of 60 Vbeta primers and 13 Jbeta primers. Sequencing was performed with immunoSEQ multiplex PCR; in TCRdb, only in-frame clones are kept and a portion is missing. The sample includes over 150,000 clones, over 80% seen only once; the top ten take more than 1.3%. Findings and caveats of the study: A later analysis reported that several of the most significant clusters appeared to be linked to common viral pathogens, among them Epstein-Barr virus. A later analysis found that most CMV-associated TCR beta chains appeared HLA-restricted. TCR beta V- and J-gene trimming, according to a later analysis, was linked to a missense DCLRE1C variant.

The sequence was obtained from a girl aged 5-17 years in good health and CMV-seropositive. The J gene is TRBJ1-2, the V gene TRBV30; possible D gene TRBD1, 5 bases. Input material: PBMCs. CDR3 bases: TGTGCCTGGACCCAGGGAGCGGGCGATGGCTACACCTTC. Translated: CAWTQGAGDGYTF.